The rows below give T cell receptor beta chains drawn from one sample of a study of beta chain features in type 1 diabetes. Generated by immunoSEQ multiplex PCR, the TCRdb table keeps only in-frame clones and is missing some. The table lists 120,000 or so clones, about 18% of them singletons. The sequencing input was central memory CD4+ T cells from blood. These receptors were collected from a man between 18 and 29 years old with type 1 diabetes. CDR3s include the opening cysteine and the closing phenylalanine or tryptophan. D genes are given only for firm matches. Clone size, where shown, is once, few, many, or a class for clones that have expanded.

clone size: few
V gene: TRBV1
J gene: TRBJ2-5
D gene: NA
CDR3 DNA: TGCACCAGCTCTAGCGGGGGCGAAGAGACCCAGTACTTC
CDR3 protein: CTSSSGGEETQYF

clone size: NA
V gene: TRBV10-2
J gene: TRBJ2-5
D gene: NA
CDR3 DNA: TGCGCCAGCAGTGAGAAGTTAGGGCCGTACCAAGAGACCCAGTACTTC
CDR3 protein: CASSEKLGPYQETQYF

clone size: many
V gene: TRBV28
J gene: TRBJ2-1
D gene: NA
CDR3 DNA: TGTGCCAGCAGGATAGTCAATGAGCAGTTCTTC
CDR3 protein: CASRIVNEQFF

clone size: NA
V gene: TRBV13
J gene: TRBJ2-2
D gene: NA
CDR3 DNA: TGTGCCAGCAGCCACTACAGAGGGCAGGGAGTCACCGGGGAGCTGTTTTTT
CDR3 protein: CASSHYRGQGVTGELFF

clone size: NA
V gene: TRBV11-2
J gene: TRBJ2-4
D gene: TRBD2
CDR3 DNA: TGTGCCAGCAGGTCCATCCGGGGGGAGGTGATTCAGTACTTC
CDR3 protein: CASRSIRGEVIQYF

clone size: few
V gene: TRBV15
J gene: TRBJ1-1
D gene: TRBD1
CDR3 DNA: TGTGCCACCAGCACACAACTTTCAAAGGACAGGAGGAACACTGAAGCTTTCTTT
CDR3 protein: CATSTQLSKDRRNTEAFF

clone size: few
V gene: TRBV5-4
J gene: TRBJ2-1
D gene: NA
CDR3 DNA: TGTGCCAGCAGCCCCGGACGGGACAATGAGCAGTTCTTC
CDR3 protein: CASSPGRDNEQFF

clone size: many
V gene: TRBV4-1
J gene: TRBJ2-5
D gene: TRBD2
CDR3 DNA: TGCGCCAGCAGCCACAACTCCGGGACTAGCGGAATAGCGGCCCAGTACTTC
CDR3 protein: CASSHNSGTSGIAAQYF

clone size: medium-sized
V gene: TRBV29-1
J gene: TRBJ1-5
D gene: NA
CDR3 DNA: TGCAGCGTCGCGACAGGAAACTCCAATCAGCCCCAGCATTTT
CDR3 protein: CSVATGNSNQPQHF

clone size: NA
V gene: TRBV13
J gene: TRBJ1-2
D gene: TRBD1
CDR3 DNA: TGTGCCAGCAGCTTCCCTCCCGGGACAGATACTAACTATGGCTACACCTTC
CDR3 protein: CASSFPPGTDTNYGYTF

clone size: NA
V gene: TRBV7-2
J gene: TRBJ2-7
D gene: NA
CDR3 DNA: TGTGCCAGCAGCTTAAACTCCTGGGACTACGAGCAGTACTTC
CDR3 protein: CASSLNSWDYEQYF

clone size: many
V gene: TRBV7-2
J gene: TRBJ2-7
D gene: NA
CDR3 DNA: TGTGCCAGCAGCTTAGAAGTGGTAGCCTACGAGCAGTACTTC
CDR3 protein: CASSLEVVAYEQYF

clone size: NA
V gene: TRBV7-2
J gene: TRBJ2-7
D gene: TRBD2
CDR3 DNA: TGTGCCAGCAGCTTAGCGTCTAGCGGGATTCCCTACGAGCAGTACTTC
CDR3 protein: CASSLASSGIPYEQYF

clone size: many
V gene: TRBV2
J gene: TRBJ1-4
D gene: NA
CDR3 DNA: TGTGCCAGCAGTCGCCCTAATGAAAAACTGTTTTTT
CDR3 protein: CASSRPNEKLFF

clone size: many
V gene: TRBV5-1
J gene: TRBJ2-1
D gene: TRBD2
CDR3 DNA: TGCGCCAGCAGCCCGAATAGCGGGCCTTACAATGAGCAGTTCTTC
CDR3 protein: CASSPNSGPYNEQFF

clone size: few
V gene: TRBV20-1
J gene: TRBJ2-7
D gene: NA
CDR3 DNA: TGCAGTGTTGGGCGCTTCTACGAGCAGTACTTC
CDR3 protein: CSVGRFYEQYF

clone size: NA
V gene: TRBV7-9
J gene: TRBJ1-2
D gene: NA
CDR3 DNA: TGTGCCAGCAGCTCGACAGTATATGGCTACACCTTC
CDR3 protein: CASSSTVYGYTF

clone size: NA
V gene: TRBV7-2
J gene: TRBJ1-6
D gene: NA
CDR3 DNA: TGTGCCAGCAGCTTACGACAGAGAGATTCACCCCTCCACTTT
CDR3 protein: CASSLRQRDSPLHF

clone size: few
V gene: TRBV29-1
J gene: TRBJ2-1
D gene: NA
CDR3 DNA: TGCAGCGTCGAATCGGGGGTCAATGAGCAGTTCTTC
CDR3 protein: CSVESGVNEQFF

clone size: many
V gene: TRBV19
J gene: TRBJ2-7
D gene: NA
CDR3 DNA: TGTGCCACCTCTACTTACTACGAGCAGTACTTC
CDR3 protein: CATSTYYEQYF

clone size: NA
V gene: TRBV2
J gene: TRBJ2-1
D gene: TRBD2
CDR3 DNA: TGTGCCGGGACCGAGCGGGAGGGCTACAATGAGCAGTTCTTC
CDR3 protein: CAGTEREGYNEQFF

clone size: NA
V gene: TRBV7-9
J gene: TRBJ2-3
D gene: NA
CDR3 DNA: TGTGCCAGCAGCTACGGTGCGGGTAGCACAGATACGCAGTATTTT
CDR3 protein: CASSYGAGSTDTQYF

clone size: NA
V gene: TRBV18
J gene: TRBJ1-3
D gene: TRBD1
CDR3 DNA: TGTGCCAGCTCACCACCCACGGGACAGGGTAGCGCGTCTGGAAACACCATATATTTT
CDR3 protein: CASSPPTGQGSASGNTIYF

clone size: few
V gene: TRBV9
J gene: TRBJ2-3
D gene: NA
CDR3 DNA: TGTGCCAGCAGCGTGGAGCGGCGCCTCACGAATACGCAGTATTTT
CDR3 protein: CASSVERRLTNTQYF